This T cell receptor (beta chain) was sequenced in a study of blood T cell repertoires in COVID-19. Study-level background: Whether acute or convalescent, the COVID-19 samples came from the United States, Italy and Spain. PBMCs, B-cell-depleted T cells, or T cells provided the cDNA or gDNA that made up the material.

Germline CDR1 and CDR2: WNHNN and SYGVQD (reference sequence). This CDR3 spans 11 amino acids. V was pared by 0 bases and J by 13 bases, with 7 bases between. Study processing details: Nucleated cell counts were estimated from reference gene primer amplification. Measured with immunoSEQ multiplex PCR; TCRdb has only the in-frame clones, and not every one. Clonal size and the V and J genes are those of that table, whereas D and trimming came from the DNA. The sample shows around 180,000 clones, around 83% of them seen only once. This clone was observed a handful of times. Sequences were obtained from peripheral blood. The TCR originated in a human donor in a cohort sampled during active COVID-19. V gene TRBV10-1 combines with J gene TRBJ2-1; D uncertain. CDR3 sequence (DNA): TGCGCCAGCAGTGAGTCGCGGTTCCAGTTCTTC. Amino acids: CASSESRFQFF.